Below are 19 T cell receptor beta chains sequenced from a single sample in a study of T cell responses to AZD1222 COVID-19 vaccine. The method was immunoSEQ multiplex PCR; TCRdb's version includes in-frame clones alone and lacks a portion of them. The profile shows about 90,000 clones, around 85% of them singletons. Material: peripheral blood, obtained on day 0 of AZD1222 vaccination. The receptors come from an adult in good health.

For the CDR3, the DNA is TGTGCCAGTAGGCAAGCGAACACTGAAGCTTTCTTT. This encodes CASRQANTEAFF. The rearrangement joins TRBV19 to TRBJ1-1; D unresolved. V lost 6 bases to trimming and J lost 1 base, with 6 bases between them. CDR1 is LNHDA and CDR2 is SQIVND in the germline V gene (reference sequence). This CDR3 spans 12 amino acids.

J is TRBJ2-7 and V is TRBV24-1; 9 bases map to TRBD2. V trimming: 2 bases; J trimming: 4 bases; junction bases outside the gene matches: 8. CDR1 KGHDR and CDR2 SFDVKD come from the germline V gene. There are 16 residues in the CDR3. The CDR3 loop is CATSDSSSGSLYEQYF. The DNA of the CDR3 is TGTGCCACCAGTGATTCAAGTAGCGGGAGTTTATACGAGCAGTACTTC.

The rearrangement joins TRBV2 to TRBJ1-1, with 8 bases aligning to TRBD1. This CDR3 has 13 residues. V was clipped by 4 bases and J by 7 bases; unmatched bases: 5. Germline lookup yields CDR1 SNHLY and CDR2 FYNNEI. The CDR3 DNA reads TGTGCCAGCAGTGGTACAGGGGGGGTTGAAGCTTTCTTT. Amino acids: CASSGTGGVEAFF.

This rearrangement joins TRBV28 to TRBJ2-1, with D perhaps matching TRBD2 (6 bases). Trimming removed 6 bases at V and 5 bases at J, with 14 bases between. From germline, CDR1 is MDHEN and CDR2 SYDVKM. CDR3 length equals 14 residues. The CDR3 is CASSSHGTHNEQFF. Written as DNA, the CDR3 is TGTGCCAGCAGCTCCCACGGGACTCACAATGAGCAGTTCTTC.

This chain links TRBV5-1 with TRBJ2-1; the D gene is possibly TRBD2 (5 bases). The CDR3 covers 14 residues. CDR1 is SGHRS, CDR2 YFSETQ, per germline. V was trimmed by 3 bases and J by 3 bases, leaving 10 bases between them. CDR3 in amino acids: CASSWDRDYNEQFF. The DNA of the CDR3 is TGCGCCAGCAGCTGGGATCGGGACTACAATGAGCAGTTCTTC.

This chain links TRBV28 with TRBJ1-2; TRBD1 matches 7 bases. V gave up 5 bases and J gave up 3 bases; unmatched junction bases: 6. The CDR3 extends over 14 amino acids. Germline V gene sequence: CDR1 MDHEN, CDR2 SYDVKM. CDR3 nucleotides: TGTGCCAGCAGTACGATACAGGGGTACTATGGCTACACCTTC. This translates into CASSTIQGYYGYTF.

The CDR3 sequence is CATSRKKGEKLFF. In nucleotides, the CDR3 is TGTGCCACCAGCAGAAAAAAAGGAGAAAAACTGTTTTTT. The chain joins TRBV15 to TRBJ1-4; D is ambiguous. The CDR3 consists of 13 residues. Germline CDR1 and CDR2: LNHNV and YYDKDF (reference sequence). V was pared by 2 bases and J by 8 bases, with 9 bases between.

This clone appeared a single time. The chain has TRBV12-3 or TRBV12-4 and TRBJ1-2; 7 nucleotides line up with TRBD1. V gave up 5 bases and J gave up 4 bases; unmatched junction bases: 4. This CDR3 region has 13 residues. The CDR3 spells CASSQTGSYGYTF. CDR3 coding DNA: TGTGCCAGCAGTCAGACAGGGAGCTATGGCTACACCTTC.

The chain uses TRBV28 and TRBJ2-1; TRBD1 aligns across 9 bases. Germline loops: CDR1 MDHEN, CDR2 SYDVKM. This CDR3 region has 15 residues. V was clipped by 5 bases and J by 2 bases; unmatched bases: 4. CDR3: CASSPGTGTYNEQFF. CDR3 coding DNA: TGTGCCAGCAGTCCCGGGACAGGGACCTACAATGAGCAGTTCTTC.

This rearrangement joins TRBV15 to TRBJ1-1; 8 bases match TRBD1. This CDR3 is built from 15 residues. V trimming: 0 bases; J trimming: 7 bases; junction bases outside the gene matches: 7. CDR1 and CDR2 (germline): LNHNV, YYDKDF (reference sequence). CDR3 loop: CATSRDPGQADEAFF. In DNA form, the CDR3 reads TGTGCCACCAGCAGAGATCCGGGACAGGCGGATGAAGCTTTCTTT. Using reference TRBV15 and TRBJ1-1 for the parts outside the CDR3, the full variable domain is DAMVIQNPRYQVTQFGKPVTLSCSQTLNHNVMYWYQQKSSQAPKLLFHYYDKDFNNEADTPDNFQSRRPNTSFCFLDIRSPGLGDTAMYLCATSRDPGQADEAFFGQGTRLTVV.

This clone was seen a few times. The chain has TRBV27 and TRBJ2-7, with 11 bases aligning to TRBD2. The CDR3 is 17 amino acids. Germline CDR1 and CDR2: MNHEY and SMNVEV (reference sequence). J gave up 4 bases and V 0 bases, and 8 bases lay outside the gene matches. CDR3 amino acids: CASSLSPLTSGTYEQYF. For the CDR3, the DNA is TGTGCCAGCAGTTTATCGCCGCTGACTAGCGGGACTTACGAGCAGTACTTC.

The chain combines TRBV24-1 with TRBJ2-5; 12 bases are shared with TRBD1. Per the germline V gene, CDR1 is KGHDR and CDR2 is SFDVKD. The CDR3 sequence is 17 residues long. V lost 7 bases and J lost 5; bases outside the gene matches: 13. CDR3 sequence: CATSEGTGGMTVETQYF. Written as DNA, the CDR3 is TGTGCCACCAGCGAGGGGACAGGGGGCATGACGGTGGAGACCCAGTACTTC.

V and J are TRBV29-1 and TRBJ2-1; D is ambiguous. V dropped 2 bases and J dropped 4 bases, with 12 bases sitting between them. CDR1 SQVTM and CDR2 ANQGSEA come from the germline V gene. CDR3 length: 14 amino acids. CDR3 protein: CSVESNERYNEQFF. In DNA, the CDR3 is TGCAGCGTTGAATCCAATGAGAGATACAATGAGCAGTTCTTC.

J is TRBJ2-7 and V is TRBV5-1, with D perhaps being TRBD1 or TRBD2 (5 bases each). Trimming took 4 bases from V and 5 from J, leaving 16 bases between them. The germline V gene has CDR1 SGHRS and CDR2 YFSETQ. The CDR3 has 14 amino acids. For the CDR3, the DNA is TGCGCCAGCAGCCCGGGGACCGTAAACCACGAGCAGTACTTC. It is translated as CASSPGTVNHEQYF.

The CDR3 loop reads CASSLSGLDATNEKLFF. The CDR3 region has the DNA TGTGCCAGCAGTTTATCCGGGCTAGACGCAACTAATGAAAAACTGTTTTTT. The chain employs TRBV28 and TRBJ1-4; D gene unclear. The CDR3 consists of 17 residues. In germline, CDR1 is MDHEN, CDR2 SYDVKM. Deletions cut 1 base from V and 0 bases from J, with 12 bases between.

V gene TRBV7-2 combines with J gene TRBJ1-2; D gene uncertain. Deletions cut 3 bases from V and 0 bases from J, with 11 bases between. The CDR3 consists of 15 residues. Germline V gene data show CDR1 as SGHTA and CDR2 as FQGNSA. The CDR3, as DNA: TGTGCCAGCAGCTTTAAACAGAGAGCTAACTATGGCTACACCTTC. Its translation is CASSFKQRANYGYTF.

V is TRBV19 and J is TRBJ1-2; no clear D gene. Trimming left V 0 bases short and J 8 bases short, with 13 bases between. This CDR3 has 14 amino acids. In germline, CDR1 is LNHDA, CDR2 SQIVND (reference sequence). The CDR3 here is CASSIDLPGGGYTF. In DNA, the CDR3 is TGTGCCAGTAGTATAGATCTCCCAGGCGGCGGCTACACCTTC.

Here the CDR3 reads CASSRHQGRPYNEQFF. DNA for the CDR3: TGTGCCAGCAGCCGTCATCAGGGTAGGCCCTACAATGAGCAGTTCTTC. The V and J genes are TRBV28 and TRBJ2-1, with D possibly matching TRBD1 (5 bases). V dropped 6 bases and J dropped 2 bases, with 17 bases sitting between them. The CDR3 has 16 amino acids. Per the germline V gene, CDR1 is MDHEN and CDR2 is SYDVKM.

The CDR3 DNA reads TGTGCCAGCAGCTTGGACTTATTAGGGGGCGATGGGAACGAGCAGTACTTC. It is translated as CASSLDLLGGDGNEQYF. The genes are TRBV5-4 and TRBJ2-7; 7 bases agree with TRBD1. Germline loops: CDR1 SGHNT, CDR2 YYREEE (reference sequence). The CDR3 is 17 residues long. V trimming: 0 bases; J trimming: 5 bases; junction bases outside the gene matches: 14. The complete variable domain, with remaining parts taken from reference TRBV5-4 and TRBJ2-7, reads ETGVTQSPTHLIKTRGQQVTLRCSSQSGHNTVSWYQQALGQGPQFIFQYYREEENGRGNFPPRFSGLQFPNYSSELNVNALELDDSALYLCASSLDLLGGDGNEQYFGPGTRLTVT.